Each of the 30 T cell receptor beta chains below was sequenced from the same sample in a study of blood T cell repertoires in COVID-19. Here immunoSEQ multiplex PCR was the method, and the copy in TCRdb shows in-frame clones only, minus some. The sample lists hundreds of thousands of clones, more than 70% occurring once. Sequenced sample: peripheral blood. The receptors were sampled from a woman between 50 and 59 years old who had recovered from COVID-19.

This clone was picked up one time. DNA of the CDR3: TGTGCCAGCAGTTCGTCAACAGGTACTGAAGCTTTCTTT. Amino acid sequence: CASSSSTGTEAFF. This rearrangement joins TRBV12-3 or TRBV12-4 to TRBJ1-1, with D possibly TRBD1 on 5 matching bases. Trimming took 4 bases from V and 5 from J, leaving 11 bases between them. The CDR3 contains 13 residues.

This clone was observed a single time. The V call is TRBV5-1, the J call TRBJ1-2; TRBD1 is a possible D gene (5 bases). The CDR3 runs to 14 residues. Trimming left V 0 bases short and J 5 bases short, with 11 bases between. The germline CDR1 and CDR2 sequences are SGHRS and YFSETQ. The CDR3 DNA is TGCGCCAGCAGCTTGGATGGGGGAGGTTATGGCTACACCTTC. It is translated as CASSLDGGGYGYTF.

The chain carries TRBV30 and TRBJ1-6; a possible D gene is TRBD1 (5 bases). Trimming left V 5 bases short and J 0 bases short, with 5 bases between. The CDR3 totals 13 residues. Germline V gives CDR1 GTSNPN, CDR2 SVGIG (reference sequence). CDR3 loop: CAWGASYNSPLHF. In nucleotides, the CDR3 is TGTGCCTGGGGGGCCTCCTATAATTCACCCCTCCACTTT. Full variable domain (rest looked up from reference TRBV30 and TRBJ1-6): SQTIHQWPATLVQPVGSPLSLECTVEGTSNPNLYWYRQAAGRGLQLLFYSVGIGQISSEVPQNLSASRPQDRQFILSSKKLLLSDSGFYLCAWGASYNSPLHFGNGTRLTVT.

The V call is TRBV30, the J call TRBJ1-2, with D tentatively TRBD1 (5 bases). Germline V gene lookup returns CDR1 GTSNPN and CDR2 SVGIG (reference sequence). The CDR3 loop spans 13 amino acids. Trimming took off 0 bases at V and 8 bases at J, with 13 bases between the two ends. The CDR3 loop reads CAWSVSGRGGYTF. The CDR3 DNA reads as TGTGCCTGGAGTGTGTCGGGGAGGGGCGGCTACACCTTC.

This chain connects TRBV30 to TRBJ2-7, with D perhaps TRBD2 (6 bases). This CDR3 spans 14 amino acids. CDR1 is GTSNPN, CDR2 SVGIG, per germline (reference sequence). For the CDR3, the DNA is TGTGGATACTCGGAGGGCTTTCTCTCCTACGAGCAGTACTTC. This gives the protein CGYSEGFLSYEQYF.

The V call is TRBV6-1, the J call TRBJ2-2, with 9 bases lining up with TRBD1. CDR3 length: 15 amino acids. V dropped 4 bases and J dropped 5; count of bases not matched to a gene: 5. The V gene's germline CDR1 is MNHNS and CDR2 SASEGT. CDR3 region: CASSATGGGTGELFF. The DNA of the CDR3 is TGTGCCAGCAGTGCTACAGGGGGCGGAACCGGGGAGCTGTTTTTT.

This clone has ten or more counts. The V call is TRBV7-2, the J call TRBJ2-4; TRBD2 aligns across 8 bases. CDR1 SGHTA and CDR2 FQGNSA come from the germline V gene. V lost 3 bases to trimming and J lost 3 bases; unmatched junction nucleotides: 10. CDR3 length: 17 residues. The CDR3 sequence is CASSFRAGVADKNIQYF. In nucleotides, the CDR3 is TGTGCCAGCAGCTTTCGAGCGGGAGTTGCGGACAAAAACATTCAGTACTTC.

This CDR3 reads CASSKVQGVRDEKLFF. Written as DNA, the CDR3 is TGTGCCAGCAGCAAAGTACAGGGGGTGCGGGATGAAAAACTGTTTTTT. V and J are TRBV21-1 and TRBJ1-4; TRBD1, as called in the table, went unchecked against the DNA. TRBV21-1 is designated a pseudogene. The CDR3 extends over 16 amino acids.

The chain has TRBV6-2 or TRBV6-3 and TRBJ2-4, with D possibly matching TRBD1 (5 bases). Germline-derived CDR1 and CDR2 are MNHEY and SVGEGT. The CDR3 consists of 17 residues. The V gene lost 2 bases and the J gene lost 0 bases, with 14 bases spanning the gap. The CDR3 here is CASSYRGGPLAKNIQYF. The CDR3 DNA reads TGTGCCAGCAGTTACAGGGGCGGCCCTCTAGCCAAAAACATTCAGTACTTC.

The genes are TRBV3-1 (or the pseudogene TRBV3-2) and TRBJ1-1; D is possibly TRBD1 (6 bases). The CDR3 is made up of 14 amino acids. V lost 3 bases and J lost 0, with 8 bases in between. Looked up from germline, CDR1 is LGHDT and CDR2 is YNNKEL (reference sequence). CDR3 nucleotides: TGTGCCAGCAGCCAGACAGGACTGAACACTGAAGCTTTCTTT. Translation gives CASSQTGLNTEAFF.

The CDR3 spells CASSYRPDEEAFF. CDR3 coding DNA: TGTGCCAGCAGCTACCGACCCGACGAGGAGGCTTTCTTT. The chain uses TRBV7-9 and TRBJ1-1; D unclear. Trimming took 4 bases from V and 11 from J, leaving 17 bases between them. Germline V gives CDR1 SEHNR, CDR2 FQNEAQ (reference sequence). CDR3 size: 13 residues.

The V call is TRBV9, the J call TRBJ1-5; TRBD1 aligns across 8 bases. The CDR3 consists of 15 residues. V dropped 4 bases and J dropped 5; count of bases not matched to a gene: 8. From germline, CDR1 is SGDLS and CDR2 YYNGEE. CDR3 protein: CASSFRGQWDQPQHF. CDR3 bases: TGTGCCAGCAGCTTCAGGGGGCAGTGGGATCAGCCCCAGCATTTT.

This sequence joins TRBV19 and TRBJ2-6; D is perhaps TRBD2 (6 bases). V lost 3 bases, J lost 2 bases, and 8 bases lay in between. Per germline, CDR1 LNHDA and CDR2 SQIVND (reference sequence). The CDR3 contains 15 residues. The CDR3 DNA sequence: TGTGCCAGTAGTATCTCGGGGGCTGGGGCCAACGTCCTGACTTTC. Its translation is CASSISGAGANVLTF.

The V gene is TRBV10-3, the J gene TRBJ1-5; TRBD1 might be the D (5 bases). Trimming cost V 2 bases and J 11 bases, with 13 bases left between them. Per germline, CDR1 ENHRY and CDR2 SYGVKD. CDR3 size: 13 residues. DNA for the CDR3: TGTGCCATCAGTGAGCCACGGACGGGGGCCCAGCATTTT. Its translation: CAISEPRTGAQHF.

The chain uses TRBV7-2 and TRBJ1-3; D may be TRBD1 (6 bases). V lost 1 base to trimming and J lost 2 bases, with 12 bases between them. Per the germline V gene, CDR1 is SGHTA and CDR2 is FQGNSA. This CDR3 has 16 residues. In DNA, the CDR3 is TGTGCCAGCAGCTTAGTCGGACAGACGACTGGAAACACCATATATTTT. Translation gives CASSLVGQTTGNTIYF.

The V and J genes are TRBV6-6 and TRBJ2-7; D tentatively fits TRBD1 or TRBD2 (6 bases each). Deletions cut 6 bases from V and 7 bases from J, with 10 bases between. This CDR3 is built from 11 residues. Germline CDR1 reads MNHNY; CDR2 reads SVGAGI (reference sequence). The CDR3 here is CASRRGGEQYF. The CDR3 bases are TGTGCCAGCAGACGAGGGGGGGAGCAGTACTTC.

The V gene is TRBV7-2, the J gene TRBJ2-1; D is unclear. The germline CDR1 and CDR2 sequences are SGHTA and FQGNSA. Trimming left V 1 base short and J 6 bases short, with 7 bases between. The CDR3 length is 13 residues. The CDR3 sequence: CASSLVGVNEQFF. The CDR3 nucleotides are TGTGCCAGCAGCTTAGTTGGAGTCAATGAGCAGTTCTTC.

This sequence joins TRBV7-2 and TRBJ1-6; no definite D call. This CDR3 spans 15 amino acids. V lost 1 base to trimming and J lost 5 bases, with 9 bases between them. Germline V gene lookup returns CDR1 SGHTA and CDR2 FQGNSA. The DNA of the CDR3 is TGTGCCAGCAGCTTAGTCTCCGGGAATAATTCACCCCTCCACTTT. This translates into CASSLVSGNNSPLHF.

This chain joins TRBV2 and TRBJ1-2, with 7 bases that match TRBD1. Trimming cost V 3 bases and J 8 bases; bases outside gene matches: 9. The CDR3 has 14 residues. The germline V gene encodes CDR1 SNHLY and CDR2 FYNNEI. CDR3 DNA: TGTGCCAGCAGTGAGGGGACAGCAACGGGGGGCTACACCTTC. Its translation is CASSEGTATGGYTF.

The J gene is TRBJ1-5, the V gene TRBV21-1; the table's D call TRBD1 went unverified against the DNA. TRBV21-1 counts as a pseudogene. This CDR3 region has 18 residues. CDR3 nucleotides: TGTGCCAGCAGCAAAGCTTATTTATCCGGGACAGGTGGAGCGCCCCAGCATTTT. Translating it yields CASSKAYLSGTGGAPQHF.

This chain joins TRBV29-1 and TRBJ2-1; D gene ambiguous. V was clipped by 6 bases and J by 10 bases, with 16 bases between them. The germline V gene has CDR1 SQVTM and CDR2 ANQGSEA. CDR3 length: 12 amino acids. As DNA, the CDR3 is TGCAGCGTCGGTACGAGGTTATTGGAGCAGTTCTTC. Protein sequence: CSVGTRLLEQFF.

The CDR3 DNA follows: TGTGCCAGCAGCTTCAGGGACTACTCCTACGAGCAGTACTTC. Its protein product is CASSFRDYSYEQYF. The V and J genes are TRBV5-6 and TRBJ2-7, with 7 bases matching TRBD2. The CDR3 spans 14 residues. The V gene's germline CDR1 is SGHDT and CDR2 YYEEEE. Unmatched junction bases numbered 2, after V lost 2 bases and J lost 0 bases.

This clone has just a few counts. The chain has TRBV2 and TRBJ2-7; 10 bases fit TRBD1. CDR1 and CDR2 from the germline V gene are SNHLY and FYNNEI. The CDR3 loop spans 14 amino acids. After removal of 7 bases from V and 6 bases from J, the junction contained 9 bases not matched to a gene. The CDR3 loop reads CASTGGQGPSEQYF. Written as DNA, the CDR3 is TGTGCCAGCACGGGGGGACAGGGGCCTTCCGAGCAGTACTTC.

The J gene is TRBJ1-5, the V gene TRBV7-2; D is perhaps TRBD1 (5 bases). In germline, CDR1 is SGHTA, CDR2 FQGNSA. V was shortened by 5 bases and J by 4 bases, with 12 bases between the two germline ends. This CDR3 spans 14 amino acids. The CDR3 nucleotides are TGTGCCAGCAGCCAGGGTTCCCGAAATCAGCCCCAGCATTTT. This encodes CASSQGSRNQPQHF.

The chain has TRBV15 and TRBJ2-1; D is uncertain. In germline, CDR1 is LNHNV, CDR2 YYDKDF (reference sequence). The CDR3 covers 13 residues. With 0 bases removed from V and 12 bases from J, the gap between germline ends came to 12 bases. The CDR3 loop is CATSRDLRVGQFF. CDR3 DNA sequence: TGTGCCACCAGCAGAGATCTTAGAGTCGGGCAGTTCTTC.

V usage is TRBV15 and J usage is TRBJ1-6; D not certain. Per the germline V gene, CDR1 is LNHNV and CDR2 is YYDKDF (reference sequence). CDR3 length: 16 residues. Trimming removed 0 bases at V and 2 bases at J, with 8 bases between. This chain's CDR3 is CATSRDPGTYNSPLHF. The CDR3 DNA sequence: TGTGCCACCAGCAGAGATCCAGGAACCTATAATTCACCCCTCCACTTT.

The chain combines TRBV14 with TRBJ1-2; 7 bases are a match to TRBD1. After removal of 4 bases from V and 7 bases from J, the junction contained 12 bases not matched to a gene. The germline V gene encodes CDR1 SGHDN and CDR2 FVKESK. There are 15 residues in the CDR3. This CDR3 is CASSLGGGAGSGYTF. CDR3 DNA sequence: TGTGCCAGCAGCCTTGGAGGGGGCGCTGGGAGTGGCTACACCTTC.

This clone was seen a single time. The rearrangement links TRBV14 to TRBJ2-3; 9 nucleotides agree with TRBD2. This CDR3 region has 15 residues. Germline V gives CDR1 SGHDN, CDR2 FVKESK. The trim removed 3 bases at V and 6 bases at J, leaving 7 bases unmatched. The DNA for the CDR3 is TGTGCCAGCAGCCATGTTAGCGGGAGCGGCGATACGCAGTATTTT. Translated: CASSHVSGSGDTQYF.

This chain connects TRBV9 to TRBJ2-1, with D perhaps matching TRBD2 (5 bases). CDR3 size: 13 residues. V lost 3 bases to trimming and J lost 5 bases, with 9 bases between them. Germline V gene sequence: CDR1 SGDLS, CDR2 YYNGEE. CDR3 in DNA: TGTGCCAGCAGCGGGCGGGTTAACAATGAGCAGTTCTTC. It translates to CASSGRVNNEQFF.

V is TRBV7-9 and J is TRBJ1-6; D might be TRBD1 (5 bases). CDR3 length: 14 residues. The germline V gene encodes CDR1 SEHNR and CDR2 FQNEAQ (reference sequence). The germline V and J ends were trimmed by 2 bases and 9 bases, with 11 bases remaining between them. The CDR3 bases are TGTGCCAGCAGCTTATCCGGGACTTTTTCACCCCTCCACTTT. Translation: CASSLSGTFSPLHF. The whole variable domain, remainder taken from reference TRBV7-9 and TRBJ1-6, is DTGVSQNPRHKITKRGQNVTFRCDPISEHNRLYWYRQTLGQGPEFLTYFQNEAQLEKSRLLSDRFSAERPKGSFSTLEIQRTEQGDSAMYLCASSLSGTFSPLHFGNGTRLTVT.